This T cell receptor (beta chain) was documented in a study of blood T cell repertoires in COVID-19. Some clones are missing from TCRdb's copy, which holds only in-frame ones; the method was immunoSEQ multiplex PCR. Seen here are roughly 190,000 clones, 70% to 90% observed once, and the top ten hold roughly 21%. The receptor's source is a man in his sixties with active or convalescent COVID-19. Sequenced: peripheral blood.

The CDR3 sequence: CASRGVDYGYTF. The CDR3 DNA reads as TGTGCCAGCAGGGGCGTGGACTATGGCTACACCTTC. This sequence joins TRBV6-6 and TRBJ1-2; no firm D call. The germline V gene has CDR1 MNHNY and CDR2 SVGAGI (reference sequence). This CDR3 has 12 amino acids. V was clipped by 6 bases and J by 3 bases, with 8 bases between them.